Below are 6 T cell receptor beta chains sequenced from a single sample in a study of identical twins. TCRdb re-derived calls from the 5' RACE reads in MiXCR, one entry per CDR3 protein. The sample holds 400,000 to 550,000 distinct CDR3 sequences; around 15% are singletons and the top ten take 0.98%. These same records also appear under a second study, on yellow fever vaccine responses in identical twins.

Material for sequencing was CD4+ T cells sorted from blood. The receptors shown here come from a woman under 30 in good health.

The chain uses TRBV15 and TRBJ2-7, with D possibly being TRBD1 (6 bases). The CDR3 is 17 amino acids. V was cut by 1 base and J by 7 bases, with 23 bases left in between. The V gene's germline CDR1 is LNHNV and CDR2 YYDKDF (reference sequence). This CDR3 is CATSRVETGTLRKEQYF. As DNA, the CDR3 is TGTGCCACCAGCAGAGTGGAAACCGGGACACTCAGGAAGGAGCAGTACTTC. Using reference TRBV15 and TRBJ2-7 for the parts outside the CDR3, the full variable domain is DAMVIQNPRYQVTQFGKPVTLSCSQTLNHNVMYWYQQKSSQAPKLLFHYYDKDFNNEADTPDNFQSRRPNTSFCFLDIRSPGLGDTAMYLCATSRVETGTLRKEQYFGPGTRLTVT.

This clonotype occurred a few times. The CDR3 nucleotides are TGTGCCAGCAGTGAAGGCCCTTGGGAGGGGCGTTGGAACACCGGGGAGCTGTTTTTT. Its translation: CASSEGPWEGRWNTGELFF. The chain is built from TRBV6-1 and TRBJ2-2, with 7 bases identical to TRBD2. CDR1 and CDR2 (germline): MNHNS, SASEGT. V lost 1 base, J lost 1 base, and 12 bases stayed unmatched. The length of the CDR3 is 19 residues.

This clonotype was counted between two and nine times. This CDR3 is CSASTGWDTGELFF. The DNA for the CDR3 is TGCAGTGCTAGCACCGGGTGGGATACCGGGGAGCTGTTTTTT. This chain connects TRBV20-1 to TRBJ2-2; unclear D gene. The CDR3 contains 14 residues. Trimming took off 3 bases at V and 5 bases at J, with 13 bases between the two ends. CDR1 is DFQATT, CDR2 SNEGSKA, per germline (reference sequence).

This clonotype was found a few times. The chain uses TRBV12-3 or TRBV12-4 and TRBJ2-7; 9 nucleotides line up with TRBD2. After removal of 8 bases from V and 0 bases from J, the junction contained 14 bases not matched to a gene. CDR3 size: 17 residues. The CDR3 DNA is TGTGCCAGCCGGAAACCCGGGACTAGCCGTAGCTCCTACGAGCAGTACTTC. It yields the protein CASRKPGTSRSSYEQYF.

The V gene is TRBV5-1, the J gene TRBJ2-7, with D unclear. V was clipped by 3 bases and J by 4 bases, with 8 bases between them. The germline V gene has CDR1 SGHRS and CDR2 YFSETQ. CDR3 length equals 12 residues. CDR3 loop: CASSSDAYEQYF. In nucleotides, the CDR3 is TGCGCCAGCAGCTCGGACGCTTACGAGCAGTACTTC.

The V gene is TRBV12-3 or TRBV12-4, the J gene TRBJ2-3; D tentatively reads TRBD1 or TRBD2 (5 bases each). This CDR3 contains 12 residues. Between the trimmed V and J ends, which lost 6 bases and 9 bases, there was a span of 13 bases. CDR3 sequence (DNA): TGTGCCAGCAGCACGGGGCCCTTGACGCAGTATTTT. As protein: CASSTGPLTQYF.